The 17 T cell receptor beta chains listed next were all sequenced from one sample in a study of T cells in localized non-small cell lung cancer. Assay: immunoSEQ multiplex PCR; the TCRdb copy retains only in-frame clones and omits some. This table has about 39,000 clones, 70% to 80% appearing once. This material consisted of PBMCs, taken before any cancer treatment. The receptors stem from a woman aged 35 to 69 with stage II squamous cell lung carcinoma.

This clone has only one observation. The genes are TRBV9 and TRBJ1-1; D unclear. CDR1 is SGDLS, CDR2 YYNGEE, per germline. This CDR3 contains 14 residues. Trimming shortened V by 6 bases and J by 4 bases, and 16 bases separated the two germline ends. CDR3 nucleotides: TGTGCCAGCACATGGTATAGGAGCTTCACTGAAGCTTTCTTT. Amino acid sequence: CASTWYRSFTEAFF.

The chain recombines TRBV6-5 with TRBJ2-7; D call uncertain. This CDR3 has 13 residues. The germline V gene encodes CDR1 MNHEY and CDR2 SVGAGI. V lost 6 bases and J lost 4, with 13 bases in between. This CDR3 reads CASRGGELYEQYF. CDR3 sequence (DNA): TGTGCCAGCAGGGGTGGTGAGTTATACGAGCAGTACTTC.

The chain couples TRBV29-1 to TRBJ2-3; 7 nucleotides agree with TRBD2. The V gene's germline CDR1 is SQVTM and CDR2 ANQGSEA. The CDR3 sequence is 13 residues long. Germline trimming cut 4 bases from V and 4 bases from J; bases unmatched to any gene: 5. The CDR3 DNA is TGCAGCGTTGTCTTCGGACTAGCAGATACGCAGTATTTT. Its translation: CSVVFGLADTQYF.

The CDR3 region is CASSLMGADTQYF. CDR3 in DNA: TGTGCCAGCAGCTTAATGGGAGCAGATACGCAGTATTTT. The rearrangement links TRBV7-6 to TRBJ2-3, with D tentatively TRBD2 (5 bases). The V end was cut by 2 bases, the J end by 4 bases, with 7 bases between. The CDR3 sequence is 13 residues long. Germline V gene lookup returns CDR1 SGHVS and CDR2 FNYEAQ.

The V and J genes are TRBV19 and TRBJ2-3; D unclear. The CDR3 covers 16 residues. Trimming removed 3 bases at V and 0 bases at J, with 13 bases between. Germline assignment: CDR1 LNHDA and CDR2 SQIVND (reference sequence). CDR3 protein: CASSMGRLGSTDTQYF. The CDR3 bases are TGTGCCAGTAGTATGGGTCGGCTAGGGAGCACAGATACGCAGTATTTT.

The chain combines TRBV18 with TRBJ2-5; D may correspond to TRBD1 or TRBD2 (5 bases each). The V gene's germline CDR1 is KGHSH and CDR2 LQKENI. V was shortened by 3 bases and J by 1 base, with 15 bases between the two germline ends. The CDR3 consists of 16 residues. In DNA form, the CDR3 reads TGTGCCAGCTCACCGGGGGTTGGCAGGCCCCAAGAGACCCAGTACTTC. Its protein is CASSPGVGRPQETQYF.

The chain is built from TRBV4-3 and TRBJ2-3; maybe TRBD2 (5 bases). Looked up from germline, CDR1 is LGHNA and CDR2 is YSLEER. CDR3 length equals 15 residues. V shed 0 bases and J shed 1 base, with 8 bases lying between them. The CDR3 nucleotides are TGCGCCAGCAGCCAAGATGGGCGGGGCACAGATACGCAGTATTTT. This sequence encodes CASSQDGRGTDTQYF.

The gene calls are TRBV11-2 and TRBJ1-1; a weak D match, TRBD1 (5 bases). With 2 bases removed from V and 6 bases from J, the gap between germline ends came to 10 bases. Germline assignment: CDR1 SGHAT and CDR2 FQNNGV. This CDR3 has 13 residues. The CDR3 loop is CASSLTGGAEAFF. DNA of the CDR3: TGTGCCAGCAGCTTAACAGGAGGGGCTGAAGCTTTCTTT.

This CDR3 reads CASSALQNTEAFF. Here the CDR3 DNA reads TGTGCCAGCAGCGCCCTACAGAACACTGAAGCTTTCTTT. J is TRBJ1-1 and V is TRBV7-6; D not certain. Germline assignment: CDR1 SGHVS and CDR2 FNYEAQ. V dropped 5 bases and J dropped 1 base, with 8 bases sitting between them. This CDR3 spans 13 amino acids.

This clone showed up just once. The rearrangement links TRBV4-3 to TRBJ2-1; D gene unclear. Trimming shortened V by 4 bases and J by 6 bases, and 10 bases separated the two germline ends. The germline gives CDR1 LGHNA, CDR2 YSLEER. This CDR3 spans 13 amino acids. The CDR3 spells CASSPWQGNEQFF. The CDR3 nucleotides are TGCGCCAGCAGCCCGTGGCAAGGCAATGAGCAGTTCTTC.

The chain has TRBV5-1 and TRBJ1-3, with 7 bases that match TRBD1. The CDR3 has 14 residues. Unmatched junction bases numbered 6, after V lost 5 bases and J lost 4 bases. Looked up from germline, CDR1 is SGHRS and CDR2 is YFSETQ. The CDR3 coding sequence is TGCGCCAGCAGACCGGGACAGTCCGGAAACACCATATATTTT. The encoded protein is CASRPGQSGNTIYF.

The genes are TRBV25-1 and TRBJ2-3, with D possibly being TRBD1 (6 bases). Germline V gene sequence: CDR1 MGHDK, CDR2 SYGVNS. The germline V and J ends were trimmed by 1 base and 2 bases, with 10 bases remaining between them. The CDR3 has 15 amino acids. CDR3: CASSEFGGNTDTQYF. The CDR3 DNA reads TGTGCCAGCAGTGAATTTGGGGGCAACACAGATACGCAGTATTTT.

This clone occurred once. The genes are TRBV28 and TRBJ1-1, with D possibly being TRBD1 (6 bases). The CDR3 is made up of 12 amino acids. The ends were cut back, 4 bases at V and 12 bases at J, with 15 bases in the middle. Germline values: CDR1 MDHEN, CDR2 SYDVKM. CDR3 DNA: TGTGCCAGCAGTTCACAACCGGGACATACTTTCTTT. It translates to CASSSQPGHTFF.

The table lists this clone with many counts. The chain is built from TRBV11-2 and TRBJ2-7; a weak D match, TRBD2 (6 bases). V was clipped by 3 bases and J by 4 bases, with 16 bases between them. The CDR3 is made up of 15 amino acids. CDR1 SGHAT and CDR2 FQNNGV come from the germline V gene. The CDR3 spells CASSLSFGTLYEQYF. The CDR3 DNA sequence: TGTGCCAGCAGCTTGTCTTTCGGGACTCTTTACGAGCAGTACTTC.

The chain employs TRBV5-8 and TRBJ2-1; possible D gene TRBD1, 5 bases. Germline assignment: CDR1 SGHTS and CDR2 YDEGEE. The ends were cut back, 6 bases at V and 6 bases at J, with 13 bases in the middle. The CDR3 has 13 amino acids. The CDR3 reads CASTPWQGNEQFF. The CDR3 nucleotides are TGTGCCAGCACTCCTTGGCAGGGCAATGAGCAGTTCTTC. The whole variable domain, filled in from reference TRBV5-8 and TRBJ2-1, reads EAGVTQSPTHLIKTRGQQATLRCSPISGHTSVYWYQQALGLGLQFLLWYDEGEERNRGNFPPRFSGRQFPNYSSELNVNALELEDSALYLCASTPWQGNEQFFGPGTRLTVL.

The chain has TRBV28 and TRBJ2-2; TRBD2 aligns across 8 bases. Trimming removed 6 bases from V and 6 bases from J; junction bases left unmatched: 18. The CDR3 has 18 amino acids. Germline V CDR1 and CDR2: MDHEN, SYDVKM. Here the CDR3 reads CASSLPIPGLGRAGELFF. CDR3 in DNA: TGTGCCAGCAGCCTACCCATACCGGGACTAGGAAGGGCCGGGGAGCTGTTTTTT.

The CDR3 sequence is CASSQDGSGRASYNEQFF. CDR3 sequence (DNA): TGTGCCAGCAGCCAAGATGGCTCGGGGCGGGCCTCCTACAATGAGCAGTTCTTC. The chain uses TRBV4-2 and TRBJ2-1, with D possibly called TRBD1 or TRBD2 (5 bases each). The germline V gene has CDR1 LGHNA and CDR2 YNFKEQ. V was pared by 0 bases and J by 0 bases, with 15 bases between. CDR3 length: 18 amino acids.